This TCR beta chain was sequenced for a study of beta chain features in type 1 diabetes. Study observations and caveats: It was not settled here whether HLA type affects TCRB rearrangement. An over-representation of cells with high TCR expression could result from cDNA sequencing. For Type 1 diabetes patients, all four CD4+ subsets carried TCRB CDR3s that were moderately but significantly shorter.

Based on CD45RO/CCR7/CD25/CD127/CD95/CD27, CD4+ regulatory, stem cell-like memory, naive and central memory cells were sorted. Sequencing targeted expressed TCRB transcripts, as all isolated RNA had been reverse transcribed. Profiled with immunoSEQ multiplex PCR; TCRdb holds only in-frame clones, not every one. This table holds under 300,000 clones, 11% found once. A few counts support this clone. Its antigen remains unidentified. Sequences were obtained from naive CD4+ T cells from blood. This clonotype was sampled from a man aged 25-40 years with type 1 diabetes.

The CDR3 nucleotides are TGCGCCAGCAGCCCGGACAGACTTGATGAAGCTTTCTTT. It yields the protein CASSPDRLDEAFF. The rearrangement joins TRBV5-1 to TRBJ1-1; maybe TRBD1 (6 bases). Trimming took 4 bases from V and 7 from J, leaving 14 bases between them. CDR1 is SGHRS, CDR2 YFSETQ, per germline. This CDR3 is 13 amino acids long.